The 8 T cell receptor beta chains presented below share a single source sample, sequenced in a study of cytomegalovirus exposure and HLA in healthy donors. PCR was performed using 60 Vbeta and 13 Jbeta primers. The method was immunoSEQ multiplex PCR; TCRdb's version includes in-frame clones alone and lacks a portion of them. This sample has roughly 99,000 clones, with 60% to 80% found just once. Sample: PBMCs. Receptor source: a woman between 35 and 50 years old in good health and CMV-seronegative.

The CDR3 region is CASGGTGGSHEQFF. The DNA for the CDR3 is TGCGCCAGCGGGGGGACAGGGGGCTCCCATGAGCAGTTCTTC. The genes are TRBV5-1 and TRBJ2-1; 12 nucleotides agree with TRBD1. The V gene end was trimmed by 7 bases and the J gene end by 8 bases; junction bases not matched to a gene: 7. Germline CDR1 is SGHRS and CDR2 is YFSETQ. This CDR3 comprises 14 residues.

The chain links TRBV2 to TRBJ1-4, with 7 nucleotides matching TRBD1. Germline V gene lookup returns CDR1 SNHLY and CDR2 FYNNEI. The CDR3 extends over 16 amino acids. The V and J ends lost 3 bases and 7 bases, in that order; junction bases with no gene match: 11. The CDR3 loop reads CASSDDRVESSEKLFF. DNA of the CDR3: TGTGCCAGCAGTGACGACAGGGTTGAATCATCTGAAAAACTGTTTTTT. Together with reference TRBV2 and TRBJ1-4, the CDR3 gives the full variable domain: EPEVTQTPSHQVTQMGQEVILRCVPISNHLYFYWYRQILGQKVEFLVSFYNNEISEKSEIFDDQFSVERPDGSNFTLKIRSTKLEDSAMYFCASSDDRVESSEKLFFGSGTQLSVL.

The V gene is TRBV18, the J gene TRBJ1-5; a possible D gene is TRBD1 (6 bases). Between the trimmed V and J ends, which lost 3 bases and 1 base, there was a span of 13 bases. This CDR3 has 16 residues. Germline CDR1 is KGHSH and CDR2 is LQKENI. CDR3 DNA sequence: TGTGCCAGCTCACCGAACAGGGTGAGGAGCAATCAGCCCCAGCATTTT. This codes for CASSPNRVRSNQPQHF.

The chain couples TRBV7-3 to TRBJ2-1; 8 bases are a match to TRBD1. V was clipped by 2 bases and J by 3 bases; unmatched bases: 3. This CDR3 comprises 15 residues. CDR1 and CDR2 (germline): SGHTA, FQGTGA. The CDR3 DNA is TGTGCCAGCAGCTTAGGGGACAGGAGCTACAATGAGCAGTTCTTC. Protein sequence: CASSLGDRSYNEQFF.

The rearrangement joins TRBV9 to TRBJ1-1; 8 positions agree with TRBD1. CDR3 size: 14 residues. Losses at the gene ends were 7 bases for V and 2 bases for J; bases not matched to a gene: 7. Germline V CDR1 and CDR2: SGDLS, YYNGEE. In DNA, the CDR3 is TGTGCCAGCTGTCCCGGGACAGGTAACACTGAAGCTTTCTTT. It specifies CASCPGTGNTEAFF.

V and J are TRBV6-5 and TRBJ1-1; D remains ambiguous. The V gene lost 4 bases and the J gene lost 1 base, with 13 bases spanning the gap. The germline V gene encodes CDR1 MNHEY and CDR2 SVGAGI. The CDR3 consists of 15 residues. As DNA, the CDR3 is TGTGCCAGCAGTTCTACAAAGCACAGGAACACTGAAGCTTTCTTT. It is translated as CASSSTKHRNTEAFF.

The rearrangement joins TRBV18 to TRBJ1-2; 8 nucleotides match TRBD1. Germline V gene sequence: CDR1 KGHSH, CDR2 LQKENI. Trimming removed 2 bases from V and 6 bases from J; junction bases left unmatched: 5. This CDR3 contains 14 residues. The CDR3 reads CASSPGQGGDGYTF. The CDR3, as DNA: TGTGCCAGCTCACCAGGACAGGGAGGTGATGGCTACACCTTC.

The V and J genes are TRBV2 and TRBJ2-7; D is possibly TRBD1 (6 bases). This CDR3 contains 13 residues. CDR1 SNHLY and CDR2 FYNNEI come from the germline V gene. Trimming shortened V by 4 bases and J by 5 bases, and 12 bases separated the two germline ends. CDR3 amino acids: CASSVRDIHEQYF. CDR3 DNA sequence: TGTGCCAGCAGTGTCAGGGACATCCACGAGCAGTACTTC.